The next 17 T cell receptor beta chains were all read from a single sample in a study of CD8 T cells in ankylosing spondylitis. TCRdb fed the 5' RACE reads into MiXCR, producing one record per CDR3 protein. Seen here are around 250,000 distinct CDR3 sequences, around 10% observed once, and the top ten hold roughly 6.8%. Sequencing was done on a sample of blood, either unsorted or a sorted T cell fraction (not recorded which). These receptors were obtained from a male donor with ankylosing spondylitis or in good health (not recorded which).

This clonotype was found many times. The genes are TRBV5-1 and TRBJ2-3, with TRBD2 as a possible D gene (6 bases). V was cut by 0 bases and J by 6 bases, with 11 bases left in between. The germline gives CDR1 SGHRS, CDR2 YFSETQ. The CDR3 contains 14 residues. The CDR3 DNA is TGCGCCAGCAGCTTGGACGGCGGGGAGGATACGCAGTATTTT. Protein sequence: CASSLDGGEDTQYF.

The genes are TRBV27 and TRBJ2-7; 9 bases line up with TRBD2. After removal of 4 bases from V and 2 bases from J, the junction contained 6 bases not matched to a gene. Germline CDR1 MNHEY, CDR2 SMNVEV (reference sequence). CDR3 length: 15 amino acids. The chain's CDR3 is CASSSKRGAAYEQYF. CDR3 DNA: TGTGCCAGCAGTTCTAAGCGGGGGGCAGCCTACGAGCAGTACTTC.

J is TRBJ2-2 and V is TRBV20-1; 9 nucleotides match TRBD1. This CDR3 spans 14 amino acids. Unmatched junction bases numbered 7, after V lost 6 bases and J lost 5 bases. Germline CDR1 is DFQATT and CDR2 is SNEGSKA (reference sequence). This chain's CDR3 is CSAPTGGLTGELFF. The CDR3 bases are TGCAGTGCGCCCACAGGGGGCTTAACCGGGGAGCTGTTTTTT.

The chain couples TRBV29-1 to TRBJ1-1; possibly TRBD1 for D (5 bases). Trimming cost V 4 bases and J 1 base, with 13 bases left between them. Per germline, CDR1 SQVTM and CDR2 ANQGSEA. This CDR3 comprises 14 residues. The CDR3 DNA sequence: TGCAGCGTTGCTTCAGGGCCGACGAACACTGAAGCTTTCTTT. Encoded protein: CSVASGPTNTEAFF.

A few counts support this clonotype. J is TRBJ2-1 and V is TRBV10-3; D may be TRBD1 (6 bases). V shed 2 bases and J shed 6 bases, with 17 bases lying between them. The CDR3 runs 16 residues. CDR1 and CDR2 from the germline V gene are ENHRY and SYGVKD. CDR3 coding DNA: TGTGCCATCAGTGAGACACGACAGGACCCCCTCAATGAGCAGTTCTTC. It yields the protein CAISETRQDPLNEQFF.

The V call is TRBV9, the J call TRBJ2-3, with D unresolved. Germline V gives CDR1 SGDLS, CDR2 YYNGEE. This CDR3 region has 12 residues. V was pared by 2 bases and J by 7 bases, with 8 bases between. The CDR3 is CASSVTPNTQYF. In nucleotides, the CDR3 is TGTGCCAGCAGCGTGACTCCAAATACGCAGTATTTT.

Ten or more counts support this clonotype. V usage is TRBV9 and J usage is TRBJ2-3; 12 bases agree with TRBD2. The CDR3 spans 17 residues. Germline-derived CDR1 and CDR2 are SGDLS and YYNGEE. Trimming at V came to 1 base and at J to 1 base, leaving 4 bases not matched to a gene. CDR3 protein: CASSVWASGGGTDTQYF. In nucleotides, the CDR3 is TGTGCCAGCAGCGTATGGGCTAGCGGGGGGGGCACAGATACGCAGTATTTT.

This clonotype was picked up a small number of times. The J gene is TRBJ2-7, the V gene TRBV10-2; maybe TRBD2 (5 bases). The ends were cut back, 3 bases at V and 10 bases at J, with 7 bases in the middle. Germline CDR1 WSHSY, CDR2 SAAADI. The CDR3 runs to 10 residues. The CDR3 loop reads CASSDGNQYF. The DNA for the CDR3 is TGCGCCAGCAGTGACGGGAATCAGTACTTC.

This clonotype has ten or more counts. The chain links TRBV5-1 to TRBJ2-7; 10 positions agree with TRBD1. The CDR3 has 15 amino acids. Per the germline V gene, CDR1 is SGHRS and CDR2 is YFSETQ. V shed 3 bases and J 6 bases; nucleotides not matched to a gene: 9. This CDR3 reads CASSWTGTGDSEQYF. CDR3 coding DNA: TGCGCCAGCAGCTGGACCGGGACAGGGGACAGCGAGCAGTACTTC.

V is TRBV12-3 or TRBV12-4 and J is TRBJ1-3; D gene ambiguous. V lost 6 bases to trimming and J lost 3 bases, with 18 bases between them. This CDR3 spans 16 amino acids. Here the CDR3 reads CASRGTGLGDGNTIYF. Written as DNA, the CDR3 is TGTGCCAGCAGGGGAACGGGCCTCGGAGATGGAAACACCATATATTTT.

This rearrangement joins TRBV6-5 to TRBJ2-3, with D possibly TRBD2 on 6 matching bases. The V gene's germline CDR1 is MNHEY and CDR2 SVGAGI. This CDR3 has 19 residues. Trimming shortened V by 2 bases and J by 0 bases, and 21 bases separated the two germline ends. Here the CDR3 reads CASSYVLGPVRDSTDTQYF. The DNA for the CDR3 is TGTGCCAGCAGTTACGTTCTTGGCCCCGTGCGGGATAGCACAGATACGCAGTATTTT.

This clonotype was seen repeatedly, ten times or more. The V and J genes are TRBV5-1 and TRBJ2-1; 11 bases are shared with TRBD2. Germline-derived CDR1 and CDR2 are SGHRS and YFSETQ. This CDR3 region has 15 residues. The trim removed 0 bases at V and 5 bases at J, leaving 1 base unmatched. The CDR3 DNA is TGCGCCAGCAGCTTGGCTAGCGGGGGGCACAATGAGCAGTTCTTC. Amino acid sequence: CASSLASGGHNEQFF.

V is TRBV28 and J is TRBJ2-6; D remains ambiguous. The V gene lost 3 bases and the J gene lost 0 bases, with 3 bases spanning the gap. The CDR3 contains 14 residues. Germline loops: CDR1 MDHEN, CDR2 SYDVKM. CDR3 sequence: CASSFPSGANVLTF. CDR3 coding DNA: TGTGCCAGCAGTTTTCCCTCTGGGGCCAACGTCCTGACTTTC.

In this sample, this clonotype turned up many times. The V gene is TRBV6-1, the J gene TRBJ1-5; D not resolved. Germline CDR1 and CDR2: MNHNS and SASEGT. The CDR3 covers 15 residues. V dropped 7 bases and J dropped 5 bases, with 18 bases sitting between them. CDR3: CASIQPPSGYQPQHF. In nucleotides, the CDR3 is TGTGCCAGCATCCAGCCCCCGAGTGGGTATCAGCCCCAGCATTTT.

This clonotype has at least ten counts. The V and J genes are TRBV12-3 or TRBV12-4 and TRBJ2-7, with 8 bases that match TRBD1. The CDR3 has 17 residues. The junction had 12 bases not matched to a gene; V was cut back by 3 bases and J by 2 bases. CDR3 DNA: TGTGCCAGCAGTTTGAACCCTCGACAGGGGATGGCCTACGAGCAGTACTTC. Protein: CASSLNPRQGMAYEQYF.

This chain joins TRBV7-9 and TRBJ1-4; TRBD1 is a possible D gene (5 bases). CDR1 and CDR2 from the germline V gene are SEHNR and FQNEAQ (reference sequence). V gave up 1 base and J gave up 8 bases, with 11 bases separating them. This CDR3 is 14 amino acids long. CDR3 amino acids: CASSLGGDGEKLFF. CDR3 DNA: TGTGCCAGCAGCTTAGGAGGGGATGGAGAAAAACTGTTTTTT.

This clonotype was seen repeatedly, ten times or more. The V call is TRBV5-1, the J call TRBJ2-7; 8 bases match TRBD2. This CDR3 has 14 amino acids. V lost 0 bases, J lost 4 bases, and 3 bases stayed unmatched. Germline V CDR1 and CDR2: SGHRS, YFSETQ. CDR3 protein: CASSLERGTYEQYF. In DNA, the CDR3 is TGCGCCAGCAGCTTGGAGCGGGGGACGTACGAGCAGTACTTC.